This T cell receptor (beta chain) was recovered during a study of immune evolution from preneoplasia to lung adenocarcinoma (TCRdb year 2021). Study-level background: HLA loss of heterozygosity was seen in about 7%, 15% and 30% of AIS, MIA and ADC lesions, and in no AAH lesions. The sample size depended on which specimens were available, not on a prior power calculation. Resected precursor lesions (AAH, AIS, MIA) and invasive adenocarcinomas were each compared against paired morphologically normal lung tissue. Class I HLA alleles were inferred from exome data with POLYSOLVER, and allele-specific HLA loss was detected with LOHHLA. The TCR sequencing data were obtained from more than 45 patients. According to the study, over a hundred samples were used for TCR sequencing. The study combined immune gene expression, TCR sequencing and multiplex immunofluorescence to profile immune contexture across lung adenocarcinoma precursors and invasive adenocarcinoma. Whole exome sequencing and methylation data from the same cohort of nodules were integrated with the immune data. The overall cohort comprised 53 patients with pulmonary nodules who underwent surgical resection. On the study overall, not on this receptor specifically: Because all patients came from Japan and China, whether the findings apply to Western populations was uncertain. The findings were based on association rather than direct causation, and larger cohorts with long-term follow-up and longitudinal biopsies were deemed needed. Top T cell clone frequencies were highest in normal lung and appeared to decrease progressively from AAH through AIS, MIA and invasive adenocarcinoma. Compared with EGFR-mutant or double wild-type lesions, KRAS-mutant nodules had the highest T cell clonality. Clonality was highest in normal lung, while later-stage lesions appeared to have lower clonality but higher T cell density and diversity.

About this clone: The antigen it recognizes is unknown. No much larger clonotype is one base removed from it; base qualities were not supplied.

The immunoSEQ hsTCRbeta Kit was used to sequence TCR beta CDR3 regions from DNA. The authors' pipeline ran thus. The ImmunoSEQ Analyzer was used to analyse the TCR sequencing data. T cell clonality was defined as 1 minus Pielou's evenness, as computed on productive rearrangements. T cell diversity was measured with the inverse Simpson index on productive templates. T cell density was defined as TCR beta template counts normalized to usable DNA, with usable DNA estimated by amplification and sequencing of housekeeping genes. TCR metrics were compared across histologic stages using two-sided Kruskal-Wallis tests. In TCRdb, the immuneACCESS table is reduced to in-frame sequences with V and J assigned. These tables do not hold every clone; where another copy was compared, an unresolved V gene accounts for under half, and the others remain unexplained. V and J calls and clone size are given by that table; D and trimming were obtained from the DNA. The sample records 3,500 to 5,500 clones, 88% of which are singletons. In total, the top ten clones hold roughly 2.3% of the sample.

V loses 5 bases, J loses 0 bases, and the germline ends lie 11 bases apart. Reading from cysteine to phenylalanine, the CDR3 counts 15 amino acids. Of all the DNA, just the CDR3 is kept, 45 bases in frame from base 1. Based on the germline V gene, the CDR1 and CDR2 sequences are SGHTA and FQGTGA. The patients had resection in Japan or China between about 2014 and 2018. Two lung cancer pathologists independently reviewed H&E slides to confirm the histologic diagnosis of every case. Premalignant or tumor cells were enriched for nucleic acid extraction by macro-dissection performed after pathologic assessment. DNA was isolated from FFPE tissue using the AllPrep DNA/RNA FFPE Kit.

Sequencing input: FFPE lung adenocarcinoma in situ tissue. Per the publication, the cell subset or site label means: preinvasive adenocarcinoma in situ (AIS). This sequence originates from a person aged 60-79 years with lung adenocarcinoma. The rearranged chain carries TRBV7-3 and TRBJ2-1, with no D gene named confidently. The DNA sequence is as follows: TGTGCCAGCAGCCCTGGCAGGAGCTCCTACAATGAGCAGTTCTTC. Its translation is CASSPGRSSYNEQFF. The full variable domain, with segments outside the CDR3 supplied by the reference TRBV7-3 and TRBJ2-1 proteins, appears as GAGVSQTPSNKVTEKGKYVELRCDPISGHTALYWYRQSLGQGPEFLIYFQGTGAADDSGLPNDRFFAVRPEGSVSTLKIQRTERGDSAVYLCASSPGRSSYNEQFFGPGTRLTVL.